Following are 31 T cell receptor beta chains from one sample sequenced in a study of T cell clonality in common variable immunodeficiency. The method was immunoSEQ multiplex PCR; TCRdb's version includes in-frame clones alone and lacks a portion of them. The profile covers some 50,000 clones, none occurring a single time. What was sequenced was peripheral blood mononuclear cells. Receptor source: a person aged 18 to 75 in good health.

This clone was picked up many times. The CDR3 end lies 3 residues beyond the end of the read and is filled in from the germline J gene. The chain combines TRBV4-2 with TRBJ2-7, with D maybe TRBD1 (7 bases). CDR3 length: 16 residues. Germline V lookup: CDR1 LGHNA, CDR2 YNFKEQ. The V gene lost 0 bases and the J gene lost 5 bases, with 17 bases spanning the gap. The sequenced part of the CDR3 DNA is TGTGCCAGCAGCCAAGAAGGAGGGCAGGGGGTGGACGAG. Translation gives CASSQEGGQGVDE. From start to end, the CDR3 is CASSQEGGQGVDEQYF.

This clone came up many times. The read comes to an end 3 residues before the CDR3 does, leaving the germline J gene to fill in the end. The genes are TRBV9 and TRBJ2-1; no definite D call. Germline V gives CDR1 SGDLS, CDR2 YYNGEE. Trimming stripped 1 base from V and 2 bases from J, with 10 bases between. CDR3 length: 15 residues. The CDR3 sequence is CASSVTINAYNEQFF. Incomplete CDR3 DNA: TGTGCCAGCAGCGTAACAATCAATGCCTACAATGAG.

Many counts were recorded for this clone. The read is 3 residues too short to cover the CDR3 end, so that end is filled in from the germline J gene. The chain joins TRBV13 to TRBJ2-5, with TRBD1 identical over 8 bases. Trimming took 1 base from V and 5 from J; bases not matched to a gene: 6. The CDR3 has 15 amino acids. Germline-derived CDR1 and CDR2 are PRHDT and FYEKMQ (reference sequence). The CDR3: CASSLAPGGGETQYF. The CDR3 bases that were read are TGTGCCAGCAGCTTAGCCCCAGGGGGCGGGGAGACC. The entire variable domain, with the rest obtained from reference TRBV13 and TRBJ2-5, is as follows: AAGVIQSPRHLIKEKRETATLKCYPIPRHDTVYWYQQGPGQDPQFLISFYEKMQSDKGSIPDRFSAQQFSDYHSELNMSSLELGDSALYFCASSLAPGGGETQYFGPGTRLLVL.

To note about this clone: Read coverage stops 3 residues before the CDR3 terminus; the germline J gene supplies the remainder. The chain carries TRBV19 and TRBJ1-2; D possibly corresponds to TRBD1 (6 bases). With 5 bases removed from V and 4 bases from J, the gap between germline ends came to 17 bases. Germline V gene lookup returns CDR1 LNHDA and CDR2 SQIVND (reference sequence). The CDR3 runs to 15 residues. The CDR3 spells CASSPWEGQFYGYTF. The DNA read from the CDR3 is TGTGCCAGTAGTCCCTGGGAAGGACAGTTCTATGGC.

In this sample, this clone turned up many times. From the germline J gene comes the end of the CDR3, since the read stops 3 residues before it. The chain is built from TRBV2 and TRBJ2-5, with a weak D call TRBD1 (5 bases). The V end was cut by 8 bases, the J end by 5 bases, with 12 bases between. This CDR3 is built from 12 residues. Germline lookup yields CDR1 SNHLY and CDR2 FYNNEI. This chain's CDR3 is CASGATRETQYF. CDR3 bases read: TGTGCCAGCGGGGCGACCCGGGAGACC. Full variable domain (remainder filled in from reference TRBV2 and TRBJ2-5): EPEVTQTPSHQVTQMGQEVILRCVPISNHLYFYWYRQILGQKVEFLVSFYNNEISEKSEIFDDQFSVERPDGSNFTLKIRSTKLEDSAMYFCASGATRETQYFGPGTRLLVL.

This clone came up many times. The missing CDR3 end, 3 residues past where the read stops, is filled in from the germline J gene. This sequence joins TRBV19 and TRBJ1-4; D unclear. Germline assignment: CDR1 LNHDA and CDR2 SQIVND (reference sequence). The V end was cut by 7 bases, the J end by 4 bases, with 10 bases between. The length of the CDR3 is 13 residues. The CDR3 loop reads CASKALINEKLFF. The part of the CDR3 DNA that was read is TGTGCCAGTAAAGCTTTGATTAATGAAAAA.

This clone was seen repeatedly, ten times or more. Coverage ceases 3 residues before the CDR3 finishes, and the germline J gene fills in the end. The gene calls are TRBV18 and TRBJ1-6; perhaps TRBD1 as D (5 bases). Deletions cut 5 bases from V and 7 bases from J, with 9 bases between. Germline values: CDR1 KGHSH, CDR2 LQKENI. This CDR3 spans 13 amino acids. The CDR3 here is CASSTTDNSPLHF. The CDR3 DNA, read in part, is TGTGCCAGCTCAACGACAGACAATTCACCC.

This clone appeared many times. CDR3 bases read: TGTGCCAGCACTAGCGCTAATCCTCACTACGAG. This codes for CASTSANPHYE. The full CDR3 is CASTSANPHYEQYF. The chain employs TRBV28 and TRBJ2-7, with D possibly TRBD2 on 6 matching bases. The read ends 3 residues early relative to the CDR3; the germline J gene fills the gap. The CDR3 is made up of 14 amino acids. Trimming took 7 bases from V and 3 from J, leaving 16 bases between them. Germline V gene lookup returns CDR1 MDHEN and CDR2 SYDVKM.

Comments on this clone: The observed sequence ends 3 residues before the CDR3 terminus, with the missing tail filled in from the germline J gene. This sample also contains other DNA sequences that code for the same CDR3. The chain has TRBV30 and TRBJ1-3; 9 bases are shared with TRBD1. This CDR3 has 15 amino acids. In germline, CDR1 is GTSNPN, CDR2 SVGIG (reference sequence). The part of the CDR3 DNA that was read is TGTGCCTGGAGGGGGACAGGGTGGAAAAAGGGCACG. Protein sequence: CAWRGTGWKKGT. The whole CDR3 is CAWRGTGWKKGTIYF.

This clone was seen many times. The CDR3 is cut off 3 residues early in the read; its end comes from the germline J gene. This chain joins TRBV7-7 and TRBJ1-3; no firm D call. The germline V gene encodes CDR1 SSHAT and CDR2 FNYEAQ (reference sequence). The CDR3 has 14 residues. The ends were cut back, 5 bases at V and 0 bases at J, with 8 bases in the middle. CDR3 bases read: TGTGCCAGCAGCCTAGACAACTCTGGAAACACC. Its translation is CASSLDNSGNT. The CDR3 in its entirety is CASSLDNSGNTIYF.

Comment on this clone: Coverage ceases 3 residues before the CDR3 finishes, and the germline J gene fills in the end. This sequence joins TRBV6-1 and TRBJ2-5; D unclear. The germline CDR1 and CDR2 sequences are MNHNS and SASEGT. Trimming took 2 bases from V and 1 from J, leaving 5 bases between them. This CDR3 spans 13 amino acids. CDR3 loop: CASSEWAQETQYF. The DNA read from the CDR3 is TGTGCCAGCAGTGAATGGGCCCAAGAGACC.

This clone turned up a few times. The CDR3 is cut off 3 residues early in the read; its end comes from the germline J gene. This sequence joins TRBV11-2 and TRBJ2-2; 7 nucleotides match TRBD1. CDR1 SGHAT and CDR2 FQNNGV come from the germline V gene. This CDR3 spans 15 amino acids. CDR3 DNA (partial): TGTGCCAGCAGCTCCAGACAGGGAACTAATGAAAAG. Protein product: CASSSRQGTNEK. The full CDR3 sequence reads CASSSRQGTNEKLFF.

About this clone: The observed sequence ends 3 residues before the CDR3 terminus, with the missing tail filled in from the germline J gene. The genes are TRBV4-2 and TRBJ2-7; possible D gene TRBD2, 6 bases. Trimming took off 3 bases at V and 5 bases at J, with 14 bases between the two ends. This CDR3 comprises 14 residues. The V gene's germline CDR1 is LGHNA and CDR2 YNFKEQ. CDR3: CASSQRLAPDEQYF. Incomplete CDR3 DNA: TGTGCCAGCAGCCAGAGGCTAGCGCCCGACGAG.

This clone was seen ten or more times. The read falls 3 residues short of the CDR3 end, and the missing part is taken from the germline J gene. The chain links TRBV5-6 to TRBJ2-5; a possible D gene is TRBD1 (5 bases). Germline CDR1 is SGHDT and CDR2 is YYEEEE. The length of the CDR3 is 12 residues. V shed 7 bases and J shed 1 base, with 8 bases lying between them. CDR3 sequence reads: CASGDSQETQYF. The CDR3 bases that were read are TGTGCCAGCGGAGACAGCCAAGAGACC. Supplemented by reference TRBV5-6 and TRBJ2-5, the full variable domain reads DAGVTQSPTHLIKTRGQQVTLRCSPKSGHDTVSWYQQALGQGPQFIFQYYEEEERQRGNFPDRFSGHQFPNYSSELNVNALLLGDSALYLCASGDSQETQYFGPGTRLLVL.

This clone was detected ten times or more. The CDR3 end lies 3 residues beyond the end of the read and is filled in from the germline J gene. The V gene is TRBV5-1, the J gene TRBJ1-2; perhaps TRBD1 as D (6 bases). The CDR3 sequence is 13 residues long. V was pared by 3 bases and J by 2 bases, with 8 bases between. The germline gives CDR1 SGHRS, CDR2 YFSETQ. The CDR3 DNA, read in part, is TGCGCCAGCAGCTCGGACAGCAACTATGGC. Amino acids: CASSSDSNYG. The full CDR3 reads CASSSDSNYGYTF. The whole variable domain, remainder taken from reference TRBV5-1 and TRBJ1-2, is KAGVTQTPRYLIKTRGQQVTLSCSPISGHRSVSWYQQTPGQGLQFLFEYFSETQRNKGNFPGRFSGRQFSNSRSEMNVSTLELGDSALYLCASSSDSNYGYTFGSGTRLTVV.

In its sample, this clone was seen many times. The CDR3 reads CASSPMTRNTGELFF. The CDR3 bases that were read are TGTGCCAGCAGCCCCATGACTAGGAACACCGGGGAG. This sequence joins TRBV7-6 and TRBJ2-2; D might be TRBD2 (6 bases). With the read ending 3 residues before the CDR3 end, the germline J gene is used to fill in that end. Trimming removed 5 bases at V and 1 base at J, with 11 bases between. The CDR3 is made up of 15 amino acids. Germline V lookup: CDR1 SGHVS, CDR2 FNYEAQ.

This clone was observed many times. The sequenced fragment ends 3 residues before the CDR3 boundary, so the rest is inferred from the germline J gene. The chain combines TRBV5-1 with TRBJ1-1; tentative D call: TRBD1 (6 bases). The CDR3 loop spans 12 amino acids. CDR1 is SGHRS and CDR2 is YFSETQ in the germline V gene. The V end lost 4 bases, the J end lost 5 bases, and 9 bases lay between the germline ends. Incomplete CDR3 DNA: TGCGCCAGCAGCCCCAGGGGAACTGAA. This sequence encodes CASSPRGTE. The whole CDR3 region reads CASSPRGTEAFF.

In its sample, this clone was seen a few times. The missing CDR3 end, 3 residues past where the read stops, is filled in from the germline J gene. The chain links TRBV20-1 to TRBJ1-2; D uncertain. The germline gives CDR1 DFQATT, CDR2 SNEGSKA (reference sequence). CDR3 length: 15 amino acids. This chain's CDR3 is CSARDPSGISYDYTF. The CDR3 DNA, read in part, is TGCAGTGCTAGGGACCCTAGCGGAATCTCCTACGAC.

This clone was detected a few times. The read terminates 3 residues ahead of where the CDR3 ends, so the germline J gene completes it. The chain joins TRBV7-6 to TRBJ1-2; D is unclear. Looked up from germline, CDR1 is SGHVS and CDR2 is FNYEAQ. CDR3 size: 18 residues. The CDR3 reads CASSSHRTSERPTDTYTF. The CDR3 bases that were read are TGTGCCAGCAGCTCCCATCGGACTAGCGAGAGACCCACAGATACC.

This clone has just a few counts. The DNA ends 3 residues before the CDR3 does, and the rest of the CDR3 is filled in from the germline J gene. The rearrangement uses TRBV5-1 and TRBJ2-7, with D tentatively TRBD2 (5 bases). This CDR3 is 15 amino acids long. Trimming took 3 bases from V and 1 from J, leaving 14 bases between them. Per germline, CDR1 SGHRS and CDR2 YFSETQ. CDR3 residues: CASSWSSRGSYEQYF. Incomplete CDR3 DNA: TGCGCCAGCAGCTGGTCGTCTCGGGGATCCTACGAG.

This clone was detected ten times or more. The CDR3 end lies 3 residues beyond the end of the read and is filled in from the germline J gene. This chain links TRBV7-2 with TRBJ2-1; a weak D match, TRBD2 (7 bases). Per germline, CDR1 SGHTA and CDR2 FQGNSA. The CDR3 is made up of 15 amino acids. Trimming cost V 5 bases and J 6 bases, with 17 bases left between them. The covered CDR3 bases are TGTGCCAGCAGCCGTGGGGGCGGGGGTCCCAATGAG. It translates to CASSRGGGGPNE. The complete CDR3 reads CASSRGGGGPNEQFF.

Notes on this clone: The read terminates 3 residues before the CDR3 end, so the remaining end is supplied by the germline J gene. The chain is built from TRBV30 and TRBJ1-2; D is unclear. This CDR3 has 14 amino acids. The germline V gene encodes CDR1 GTSNPN and CDR2 SVGIG (reference sequence). CDR3 loop: CAWSGVGVADDYTF. CDR3 bases read: TGTGCCTGGAGCGGGGTCGGGGTGGCGGACGAC. The variable domain in full, completed from reference TRBV30 and TRBJ1-2, reads SQTIHQWPATLVQPVGSPLSLECTVEGTSNPNLYWYRQAAGRGLQLLFYSVGIGQISSEVPQNLSASRPQDRQFILSSKKLLLSDSGFYLCAWSGVGVADDYTFGSGTRLTVV.

In this sample, this clone turned up many times. The read gets to within 3 residues of the CDR3 end, and the germline J gene fills in the rest. This sequence joins TRBV14 and TRBJ2-2, with 9 bases aligning to TRBD1. CDR3 length equals 14 residues. V shed 6 bases and J 3 bases; nucleotides not matched to a gene: 2. Germline-derived CDR1 and CDR2 are SGHDN and FVKESK. The CDR3 spells CASRGQGYTGELFF. The sequenced part of the CDR3 DNA is TGTGCCAGCAGGGGACAGGGATACACCGGGGAG.

Many counts were recorded for this clone. The missing CDR3 end, 3 residues past where the read stops, is filled in from the germline J gene. This chain links TRBV10-3 with TRBJ1-1, with D possibly being TRBD1 (6 bases). In germline, CDR1 is ENHRY, CDR2 SYGVKD. The CDR3 is 15 amino acids. The ends were cut back, 6 bases at V and 5 bases at J, with 19 bases in the middle. CDR3: CAIRVRTVEKTEAFF. The CDR3 bases that were read are TGTGCCATCAGGGTGAGGACAGTCGAAAAAACTGAA.

This clone appeared many times. From the germline J gene comes the end of the CDR3, since the read stops 3 residues before it. This chain uses TRBV12-3 or TRBV12-4 with TRBJ1-2; tentative D call: TRBD1 (6 bases). V was clipped by 3 bases and J by 5 bases, with 10 bases between them. The CDR3 sequence is 13 residues long. Incomplete CDR3 DNA: TGTGCCAGCAGTTTGGGCCAGGGGTATGGC. Translated, it gives CASSLGQGYG. The whole CDR3 sequence is CASSLGQGYGYTF.

This clone was seen many times. The read ends 3 residues shy of where the CDR3 ends; the end is completed using the germline J gene. The J gene is TRBJ2-7, the V gene TRBV20-1; TRBD1 matches at 9 bases. This CDR3 spans 21 amino acids. Per the germline V gene, CDR1 is DFQATT and CDR2 is SNEGSKA (reference sequence). V trimming: 1 base; J trimming: 1 base; junction bases outside the gene matches: 23. CDR3 sequence: CSARVGSEETGGKVISYEQYF. Incomplete CDR3 DNA: TGCAGTGCTAGAGTGGGGTCGGAAGAGACAGGGGGTAAAGTAATATCCTACGAG.

This clone was observed many times. The read stops 3 residues short of the end of the CDR3; the missing end is completed from the germline J gene. The rearrangement joins TRBV5-1 to TRBJ1-1; perhaps TRBD1 as D (5 bases). The germline V gene encodes CDR1 SGHRS and CDR2 YFSETQ. The CDR3 spans 14 residues. V shed 4 bases and J shed 4 bases, with 14 bases lying between them. The covered CDR3 bases are TGCGCCAGCAGCCGGACGCTCCAGGGCACTGAA. Its protein product is CASSRTLQGTE. The entire CDR3 reads CASSRTLQGTEAFF.

There are many counts of this clone. The read ends 3 residues early relative to the CDR3; the germline J gene fills the gap. This rearrangement joins TRBV5-1 to TRBJ2-5, with no clear D. The CDR3 contains 13 residues. The V and J ends lost 1 base and 5 bases respectively, with 9 bases between them. CDR1 and CDR2 from the germline V gene are SGHRS and YFSETQ. The part of the CDR3 DNA that was read is TGCGCCAGCAGCTTGAATGGCGGTGAGACC. Its translation: CASSLNGGET. The full CDR3 sequence reads CASSLNGGETQYF. The complete variable domain, with remaining parts taken from reference TRBV5-1 and TRBJ2-5, reads KAGVTQTPRYLIKTRGQQVTLSCSPISGHRSVSWYQQTPGQGLQFLFEYFSETQRNKGNFPGRFSGRQFSNSRSEMNVSTLELGDSALYLCASSLNGGETQYFGPGTRLLVL.

This clone was counted many times. The read ends 3 residues early relative to the CDR3; the germline J gene fills the gap. The chain carries TRBV11-3 and TRBJ2-3; the D is unclear. Germline V gene lookup returns CDR1 SGHNT and CDR2 YENEEA. CDR3 length: 12 residues. CDR3: CASSFQRKAQYF. Incomplete CDR3 DNA: TGTGCCAGCAGCTTCCAGAGAAAGGCG.

In its sample, this clone was seen many times. The read halts 3 residues ahead of the CDR3 end, with the missing end drawn from the germline J gene. This chain joins TRBV29-1 and TRBJ2-1, with 7 bases lining up with TRBD2. The germline CDR1 and CDR2 sequences are SQVTM and ANQGSEA. The ends lost 4 bases at V and 4 bases at J; junction bases unmatched: 4. The CDR3 spans 13 residues. The CDR3: CSVVGGDYNEQFF. The sequenced part of the CDR3 DNA is TGCAGCGTTGTTGGGGGGGATTACAATGAG.

This clone was counted many times. The DNA ends 3 residues before the CDR3 does, and the rest of the CDR3 is filled in from the germline J gene. The chain has TRBV4-2 and TRBJ2-3; perhaps TRBD1 as D (5 bases). CDR1 is LGHNA, CDR2 YNFKEQ, per germline. The CDR3 is 16 amino acids. CDR3 DNA (partial): TGTGCCAGCAGCCAAGATGGCGGCAGGGTCCAAGAGACG. Its protein is CASSQDGGRVQET. The CDR3 as a whole reads CASSQDGGRVQETQYF.